This is a list of T cell receptor beta chains from one sample in a study of beta chain features in type 1 diabetes. Sequencing was performed with immunoSEQ multiplex PCR; in TCRdb, only in-frame clones are kept and a portion is missing. The table has 130,000 to 150,000 clones, 9.2% seen once. The sample consisted of central memory CD4+ T cells from blood. The origin of the receptors is a man between 18 and 29 years old in good health. Both conserved end residues are part of each CDR3. D genes are given only for firm matches. Size values are once, few and many counts, or a class for expanded clones, and some rows have none.

v_gene: TRBV14
j_gene: TRBJ2-1
d_gene: NA
abundance: many
CDR3aa: CASSQSQASEQFF
CDR3nt: TGTGCCAGCAGCCAGTCACAGGCAAGTGAGCAGTTCTTC

v_gene: TRBV6-5
j_gene: TRBJ2-7
d_gene: TRBD2
abundance: few
CDR3aa: CASRETSGGSEQYF
CDR3nt: TGTGCCAGCAGAGAGACTAGCGGGGGAAGCGAGCAGTACTTC

v_gene: TRBV5-1
j_gene: TRBJ1-2
d_gene: NA
abundance: NA
CDR3aa: CASSLDPQGFGYTF
CDR3nt: TGCGCCAGCAGCTTGGACCCTCAGGGCTTTGGCTACACCTTC

v_gene: TRBV30
j_gene: TRBJ1-1
d_gene: NA
abundance: NA
CDR3aa: CAWSRTTGTEAFF
CDR3nt: TGTGCCTGGAGTCGAACAACGGGAACTGAAGCTTTCTTT

v_gene: TRBV19
j_gene: TRBJ2-3
d_gene: TRBD2
abundance: NA
CDR3aa: CASSASGGSDTQYF
CDR3nt: TGTGCCAGTTCGGCTAGCGGGGGATCAGATACGCAGTATTTT

v_gene: TRBV19
j_gene: TRBJ2-6
d_gene: TRBD1
abundance: many
CDR3aa: CAAGTGGSRANVLTF
CDR3nt: TGTGCCGCTGGGACAGGGGGCTCTCGGGCCAACGTCCTGACTTTC

v_gene: TRBV18
j_gene: TRBJ1-3
d_gene: NA
abundance: once
CDR3aa: CASSPSGGNPLSGNTIYF
CDR3nt: TGTGCCAGCTCCCCGAGTGGGGGGAACCCACTCTCTGGAAACACCATATATTTT

v_gene: TRBV9
j_gene: TRBJ2-5
d_gene: TRBD2
abundance: NA
CDR3aa: CASSVYAGGFEETQYF
CDR3nt: TGTGCCAGCAGCGTATATGCGGGGGGGTTCGAAGAGACCCAGTACTTC

v_gene: TRBV5-1
j_gene: TRBJ1-1
d_gene: TRBD1
abundance: NA
CDR3aa: CASSTRQGANTEAFF
CDR3nt: TGCGCCAGCAGCACCAGACAGGGGGCGAACACTGAAGCTTTCTTT

v_gene: TRBV6-6
j_gene: TRBJ2-3
d_gene: TRBD2
abundance: NA
CDR3aa: CASSLAGGGSTDTQYF
CDR3nt: TGTGCCAGCAGTCTAGCGGGGGGGGGTAGCACAGATACGCAGTATTTT

v_gene: TRBV4-3
j_gene: TRBJ2-7
d_gene: TRBD1
abundance: few
CDR3aa: CASSLGTALGEQYF
CDR3nt: TGCGCCAGTAGCCTTGGGACAGCTCTTGGCGAGCAGTACTTC

v_gene: TRBV4-3
j_gene: TRBJ2-6
d_gene: NA
abundance: NA
CDR3aa: CASSQGGGRYSGANVLTF
CDR3nt: TGCGCCAGCAGCCAAGGGGGAGGACGGTACTCTGGGGCCAACGTCCTGACTTTC

v_gene: TRBV4-2
j_gene: TRBJ1-1
d_gene: NA
abundance: NA
CDR3aa: CASSQAQGFLAEAFF
CDR3nt: TGTGCCAGCAGCCAAGCCCAGGGGTTCTTGGCTGAAGCTTTCTTT

v_gene: TRBV30
j_gene: TRBJ1-2
d_gene: NA
abundance: few
CDR3aa: CAWSGGRYGYTF
CDR3nt: TGTGCCTGGAGCGGGGGGAGGTATGGCTACACCTTC

v_gene: TRBV9
j_gene: TRBJ1-2
d_gene: NA
abundance: few
CDR3aa: CASSTGTDGVGYGYTF
CDR3nt: TGTGCCAGCAGCACAGGGACGGATGGGGTTGGCTATGGCTACACCTTC

v_gene: TRBV28
j_gene: TRBJ1-5
d_gene: TRBD1
abundance: many
CDR3aa: CASSSIWTGRDQPQHF
CDR3nt: TGTGCCAGCAGTTCTATTTGGACAGGGAGGGACCAGCCCCAGCATTTT

v_gene: TRBV6-1
j_gene: TRBJ1-1
d_gene: NA
abundance: many
CDR3aa: CASSERVEAFF
CDR3nt: TGTGCCAGCAGTGAAAGAGTTGAAGCTTTCTTT

v_gene: TRBV15
j_gene: TRBJ2-3
d_gene: TRBD1
abundance: NA
CDR3aa: CATSRPGQGFPDTQYF
CDR3nt: TGTGCCACCAGCAGACCGGGACAGGGATTTCCAGATACGCAGTATTTT

v_gene: TRBV7-2
j_gene: TRBJ2-5
d_gene: TRBD1
abundance: many
CDR3aa: CASSPGTGQETQYF
CDR3nt: TGTGCCAGCAGCCCGGGGACAGGCCAAGAGACCCAGTACTTC

v_gene: TRBV7-2
j_gene: TRBJ1-1
d_gene: TRBD1
abundance: once
CDR3aa: CASSLGDRNTEAFF
CDR3nt: TGTGCCAGCAGCTTAGGGGACAGGAACACTGAAGCTTTCTTT

v_gene: TRBV29-1
j_gene: TRBJ2-7
d_gene: TRBD1
abundance: many
CDR3aa: CSVETTGVEQYF
CDR3nt: TGCAGCGTTGAAACGACAGGGGTCGAGCAGTACTTC

v_gene: TRBV19
j_gene: TRBJ2-7
d_gene: TRBD1
abundance: NA
CDR3aa: CASSTTGGYEQYF
CDR3nt: TGTGCCAGTAGTACGACAGGGGGGTACGAGCAGTACTTC

v_gene: TRBV7-2
j_gene: TRBJ2-2
d_gene: TRBD2
abundance: few
CDR3aa: CASSRMAGGTGNTGELFF
CDR3nt: TGTGCCAGCAGCCGCATGGCGGGGGGCACCGGGAACACCGGGGAGCTGTTTTTT

v_gene: TRBV7-8
j_gene: TRBJ2-5
d_gene: TRBD2
abundance: few
CDR3aa: CASSHPGTSGGETQYF
CDR3nt: TGTGCCAGCAGCCACCCCGGGACTAGCGGGGGTGAGACCCAGTACTTC

v_gene: TRBV27
j_gene: TRBJ2-7
d_gene: NA
abundance: NA
CDR3aa: CASSLFPRGQMSYEQYF
CDR3nt: TGTGCCAGCAGTTTATTTCCGCGGGGGCAAATGTCCTACGAGCAGTACTTC

v_gene: TRBV5-4
j_gene: TRBJ2-5
d_gene: TRBD2
abundance: NA
CDR3aa: CASSEGLAGETQYF
CDR3nt: TGTGCCAGCAGCGAGGGACTAGCAGGGGAGACCCAGTACTTC

v_gene: TRBV7-2
j_gene: TRBJ2-1
d_gene: TRBD1
abundance: many
CDR3aa: CASGQGRSYNEQFF
CDR3nt: TGTGCCAGCGGACAGGGGAGGTCCTACAATGAGCAGTTCTTC

v_gene: TRBV2
j_gene: TRBJ1-5
d_gene: NA
abundance: NA
CDR3aa: CASSELGGLGQPQHF
CDR3nt: TGTGCCAGCAGTGAGCTTGGGGGCCTGGGTCAGCCCCAGCATTTT

v_gene: TRBV11-2
j_gene: TRBJ2-1
d_gene: TRBD2
abundance: NA
CDR3aa: CASRPPSGIYNEQFF
CDR3nt: TGTGCCAGCAGACCACCTAGCGGGATCTACAATGAGCAGTTCTTC

v_gene: TRBV19
j_gene: TRBJ2-6
d_gene: NA
abundance: few
CDR3aa: CASSIGSGANVLTF
CDR3nt: TGTGCCAGTAGTATCGGTTCTGGGGCCAACGTCCTGACTTTC

v_gene: TRBV9
j_gene: TRBJ2-2
d_gene: TRBD1
abundance: NA
CDR3aa: CASSARQGAGTGELFF
CDR3nt: TGTGCCAGCAGCGCCCGACAGGGGGCGGGCACCGGGGAGCTGTTTTTT

v_gene: TRBV6-5
j_gene: TRBJ2-3
d_gene: NA
abundance: few
CDR3aa: CASSYPATDTQYF
CDR3nt: TGTGCCAGCAGTTATCCCGCGACAGATACGCAGTATTTT

v_gene: TRBV7-2
j_gene: TRBJ1-5
d_gene: TRBD1
abundance: few
CDR3aa: CASRETGVQPQHF
CDR3nt: TGTGCCAGCAGGGAAACAGGGGTCCAGCCCCAGCATTTT

v_gene: TRBV19
j_gene: TRBJ2-1
d_gene: TRBD2
abundance: NA
CDR3aa: CASSRGGSVSNEQFF
CDR3nt: TGTGCCAGTAGTAGGGGGGGGTCAGTGAGCAATGAGCAGTTCTTC

v_gene: TRBV5-1
j_gene: TRBJ2-5
d_gene: TRBD1
abundance: NA
CDR3aa: CASRAVGGRETQYF
CDR3nt: TGCGCCAGCAGGGCGGTAGGGGGCCGGGAGACCCAGTACTTC

v_gene: TRBV7-2
j_gene: TRBJ1-2
d_gene: NA
abundance: few
CDR3aa: CATSRGGQINYGYTF
CDR3nt: TGTGCCACCTCACGGGGTGGTCAAATAAACTATGGCTACACCTTC

v_gene: TRBV7-3
j_gene: TRBJ2-1
d_gene: TRBD2
abundance: few
CDR3aa: CASSLNSGGLYNEQFF
CDR3nt: TGTGCCAGCAGCTTAAATAGCGGGGGCCTCTACAATGAGCAGTTCTTC

v_gene: TRBV7-2
j_gene: TRBJ2-5
d_gene: TRBD2
abundance: NA
CDR3aa: CASSPGLAAYQETQYF
CDR3nt: TGTGCCAGCAGCCCAGGACTAGCGGCGTACCAAGAGACCCAGTACTTC

v_gene: TRBV2
j_gene: TRBJ1-3
d_gene: TRBD1
abundance: NA
CDR3aa: CASSSQGGNTIYF
CDR3nt: TGTGCCAGCAGTTCACAGGGGGGAAACACCATATATTTT

v_gene: TRBV4-3
j_gene: TRBJ2-2
d_gene: TRBD2
abundance: NA
CDR3aa: CASSQVAGVPTGELFF
CDR3nt: TGCGCCAGCAGCCAAGTAGCGGGGGTCCCCACCGGGGAGCTGTTTTTT

v_gene: TRBV14
j_gene: TRBJ2-1
d_gene: TRBD2
abundance: many
CDR3aa: CASSRWTSGANEQFF
CDR3nt: TGTGCCAGCAGCCGATGGACTAGCGGGGCCAATGAGCAGTTCTTC

v_gene: TRBV4-1
j_gene: TRBJ1-6
d_gene: TRBD1
abundance: few
CDR3aa: CASSQEPPGQGYDSPLHF
CDR3nt: TGCGCCAGCAGCCAAGAGCCTCCGGGACAGGGGTATGATTCACCCCTCCACTTT

v_gene: TRBV19
j_gene: TRBJ1-1
d_gene: TRBD1
abundance: NA
CDR3aa: CASNLDRATEAFF
CDR3nt: TGTGCCAGTAACCTGGACAGGGCCACTGAAGCTTTCTTT

v_gene: TRBV18
j_gene: TRBJ1-4
d_gene: TRBD1
abundance: many
CDR3aa: CASSPGQGARQKLFF
CDR3nt: TGTGCCAGCTCACCGGGACAGGGGGCGCGTCAAAAACTGTTTTTT

v_gene: TRBV11-3
j_gene: TRBJ2-1
d_gene: NA
abundance: NA
CDR3aa: CASSLVGGDNEQFF
CDR3nt: TGTGCCAGCAGCTTAGTCGGCGGGGACAATGAGCAGTTCTTC